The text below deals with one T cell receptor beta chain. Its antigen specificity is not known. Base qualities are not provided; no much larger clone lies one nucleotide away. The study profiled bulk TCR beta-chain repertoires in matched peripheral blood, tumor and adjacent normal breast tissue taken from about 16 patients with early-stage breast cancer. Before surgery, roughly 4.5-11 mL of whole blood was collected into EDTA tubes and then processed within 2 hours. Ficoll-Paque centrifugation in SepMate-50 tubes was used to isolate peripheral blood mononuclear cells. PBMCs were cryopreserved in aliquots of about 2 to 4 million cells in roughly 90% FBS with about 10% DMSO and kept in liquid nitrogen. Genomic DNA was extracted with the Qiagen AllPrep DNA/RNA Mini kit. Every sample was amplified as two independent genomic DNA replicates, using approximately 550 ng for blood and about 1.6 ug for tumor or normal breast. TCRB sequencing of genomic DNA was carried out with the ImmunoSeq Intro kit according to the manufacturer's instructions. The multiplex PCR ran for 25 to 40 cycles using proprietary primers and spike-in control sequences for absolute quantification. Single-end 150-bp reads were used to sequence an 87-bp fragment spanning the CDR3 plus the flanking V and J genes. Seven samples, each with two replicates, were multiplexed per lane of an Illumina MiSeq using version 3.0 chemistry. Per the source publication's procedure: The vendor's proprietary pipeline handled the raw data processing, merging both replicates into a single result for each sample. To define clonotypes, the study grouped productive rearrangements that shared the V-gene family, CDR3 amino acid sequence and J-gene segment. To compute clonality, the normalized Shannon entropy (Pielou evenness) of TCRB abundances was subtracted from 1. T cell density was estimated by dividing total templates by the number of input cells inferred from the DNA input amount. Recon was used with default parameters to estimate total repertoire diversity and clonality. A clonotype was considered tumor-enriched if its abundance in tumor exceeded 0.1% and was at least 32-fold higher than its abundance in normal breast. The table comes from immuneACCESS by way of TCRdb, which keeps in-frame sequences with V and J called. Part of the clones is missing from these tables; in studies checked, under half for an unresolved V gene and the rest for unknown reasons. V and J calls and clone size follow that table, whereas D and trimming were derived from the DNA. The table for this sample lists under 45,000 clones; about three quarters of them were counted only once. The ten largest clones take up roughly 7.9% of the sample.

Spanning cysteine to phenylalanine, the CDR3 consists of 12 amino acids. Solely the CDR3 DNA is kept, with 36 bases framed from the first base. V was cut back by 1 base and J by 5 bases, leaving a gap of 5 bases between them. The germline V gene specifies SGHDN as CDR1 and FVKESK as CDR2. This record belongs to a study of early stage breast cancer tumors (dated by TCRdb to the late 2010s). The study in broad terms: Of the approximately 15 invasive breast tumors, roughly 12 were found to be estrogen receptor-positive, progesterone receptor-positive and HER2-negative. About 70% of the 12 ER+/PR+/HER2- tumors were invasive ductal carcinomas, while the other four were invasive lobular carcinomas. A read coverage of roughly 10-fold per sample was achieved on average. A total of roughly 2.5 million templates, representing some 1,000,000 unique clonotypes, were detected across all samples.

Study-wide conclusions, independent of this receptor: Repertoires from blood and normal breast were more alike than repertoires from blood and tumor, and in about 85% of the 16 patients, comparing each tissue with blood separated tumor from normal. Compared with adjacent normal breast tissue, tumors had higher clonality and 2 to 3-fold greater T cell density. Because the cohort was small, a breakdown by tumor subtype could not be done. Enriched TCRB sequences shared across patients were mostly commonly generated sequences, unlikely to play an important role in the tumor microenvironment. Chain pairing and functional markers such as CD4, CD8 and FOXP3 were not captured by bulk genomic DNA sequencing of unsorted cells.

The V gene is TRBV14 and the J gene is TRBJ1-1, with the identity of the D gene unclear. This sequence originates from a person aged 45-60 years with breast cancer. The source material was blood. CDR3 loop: CASSQVRTEAFF. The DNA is TGTGCCAGCAGCCAAGTGCGGACTGAAGCTTTCTTT.